Presented here are 32 T cell receptor beta chains from one specimen sequenced in a study of blood T cell repertoires in COVID-19. Here immunoSEQ multiplex PCR was the method, and the copy in TCRdb shows in-frame clones only, minus some. Of around 250,000 clones listed, more than 85% are singletons. Sequencing input: peripheral blood. The source of these receptors is a woman aged 70 to 79 with active or convalescent COVID-19.

The chain is built from TRBV6-1 and TRBJ1-1, with D possibly TRBD1 on 6 matching bases. Between the trimmed V and J ends, which lost 3 bases and 3 bases, there was a span of 14 bases. Germline CDR1 MNHNS, CDR2 SASEGT. The CDR3 has 15 amino acids. CDR3 nucleotides: TGTGCCAGCAGTGATCCGGGGGGGCTGGACACTGAAGCTTTCTTT. This encodes CASSDPGGLDTEAFF.

V and J are TRBV7-2 and TRBJ2-2; 12 positions match TRBD2. With 2 bases clipped from V and 7 bases from J, the junction kept 8 bases outside the gene matches. Germline-derived CDR1 and CDR2 are SGHTA and FQGNSA. The CDR3 runs to 17 residues. CDR3 residues: CASSLQLAGGADGELFF. In nucleotides, the CDR3 is TGTGCCAGCAGCTTACAACTAGCGGGGGGAGCGGACGGGGAGCTGTTTTTT.

V gene TRBV6-1 combines with J gene TRBJ1-3; 7 positions match TRBD1. The CDR3 loop spans 16 amino acids. The germline CDR1 and CDR2 sequences are MNHNS and SASEGT. The trim removed 3 bases at V and 0 bases at J, leaving 5 bases unmatched. The CDR3 coding sequence is TGTGCCAGCAGTGACCGAGGGGGCCTCTCTGGAAACACCATATATTTT. It codes for CASSDRGGLSGNTIYF.

CDR3 nucleotides: TGCGCCAGCAGCCAAGTCCTGAGGACAGGTTCAAATCAGCCCCAGCATTTT. Its translation is CASSQVLRTGSNQPQHF. The chain is built from TRBV4-3 and TRBJ1-5, with TRBD1 matching 7 bases. The CDR3 extends over 17 amino acids. J was trimmed by 4 bases and V by 1 base; bases with no gene match: 10. Germline loops: CDR1 LGHNA, CDR2 YSLEER.

The rearrangement uses TRBV19 and TRBJ1-2; D ambiguous. This CDR3 has 14 residues. CDR1 is LNHDA, CDR2 SQIVND, per germline (reference sequence). The V gene lost 3 bases and the J gene lost 2 bases, with 10 bases spanning the gap. CDR3 nucleotides: TGTGCCAGTAGTATTTACGGCAGGAACTATGGCTACACCTTC. Translating gives CASSIYGRNYGYTF.

V usage is TRBV6-5 and J usage is TRBJ2-7; possibly TRBD1 for D (5 bases). Germline CDR1 is MNHEY and CDR2 is SVGAGI. The CDR3 is 13 amino acids. The germline V and J ends were trimmed by 5 bases and 2 bases, with 10 bases remaining between them. The CDR3 is CASSLSGTYEQYF. Written as DNA, the CDR3 is TGTGCCAGCAGTCTCTCAGGGACCTACGAGCAGTACTTC.

V is TRBV11-3 and J is TRBJ2-3; TRBD1 matches at 7 bases. Germline V gene lookup returns CDR1 SGHNT and CDR2 YENEEA. Trimming at V came to 5 bases and at J to 1 base, leaving 6 bases not matched to a gene. The CDR3 is 15 residues long. The CDR3 DNA reads as TGTGCCAGCAGCCGCCGGACAGGCCGCACAGATACGCAGTATTTT. Residues: CASSRRTGRTDTQYF. The variable domain in full, with the rest retrieved from reference TRBV11-3 and TRBJ2-3, is EAGVVQSPRYKIIEKKQPVAFWCNPISGHNTLYWYLQNLGQGPELLIRYENEEAVDDSQLPKDRFSAERLKGVDSTLKIQPAELGDSAVYLCASSRRTGRTDTQYFGPGTRLTVL.

The chain recombines TRBV15 with TRBJ2-1; TRBD1 might be the D (6 bases). The CDR3 loop spans 14 amino acids. Germline-derived CDR1 and CDR2 are LNHNV and YYDKDF (reference sequence). V was trimmed by 0 bases and J by 7 bases, leaving 10 bases between them. CDR3 in DNA: TGTGCCACCAGCAGAGATCTTAGGGGGAATGAGCAGTTCTTC. Protein product: CATSRDLRGNEQFF.

V and J are TRBV12-3 or TRBV12-4 and TRBJ2-7; tentative D call: TRBD1 (5 bases). The V and J ends lost 8 bases and 5 bases respectively, with 13 bases between them. The CDR3 is made up of 12 amino acids. The CDR3 DNA reads TGTGCCAGCGTAGGTACAGGCGACGAGCAGTACTTC. Its protein product is CASVGTGDEQYF.

This chain connects TRBV9 to TRBJ2-7; 11 bases map to TRBD1. CDR1 is SGDLS and CDR2 is YYNGEE in the germline V gene. Germline trimming cut 0 bases from V and 6 bases from J; bases unmatched to any gene: 5. This CDR3 has 15 residues. The CDR3 DNA follows: TGTGCCAGCAGCGTAGAAGGACAGGGGGCTGTCGAGCAGTACTTC. This encodes CASSVEGQGAVEQYF.

V is TRBV3-1 (or the pseudogene TRBV3-2) and J is TRBJ2-1, with D maybe TRBD2 (5 bases). V gave up 4 bases and J gave up 2 bases, with 6 bases separating them. The CDR3 spans 13 residues. The V gene's germline CDR1 is LGHDT and CDR2 YNNKEL (reference sequence). This CDR3 is CASSLGTYNEQFF. The CDR3 nucleotides read TGTGCCAGCAGCCTCGGGACCTACAATGAGCAGTTCTTC.

This clone was seen more than once but under ten times. The chain has TRBV19 and TRBJ1-4; no clear D. Trimming removed 6 bases from V and 7 bases from J, with 18 bases in between. This CDR3 contains 15 residues. Germline CDR1 is LNHDA and CDR2 is SQIVND (reference sequence). The CDR3 DNA sequence: TGTGCCAGTAGAACAGATAAGTTTAACGGTGAAAAACTGTTTTTT. It codes for CASRTDKFNGEKLFF.

This clone was seen a few times. This chain connects TRBV2 to TRBJ1-2; 9 bases are a match to TRBD1. The germline V gene has CDR1 SNHLY and CDR2 FYNNEI. J lost 8 bases, V lost 6 bases, and 13 bases had no gene match. This CDR3 has 15 amino acids. CDR3 amino acids: CASRAGTGTAWGYTF. The CDR3 DNA reads as TGTGCCAGCAGGGCCGGGACAGGGACCGCTTGGGGCTACACCTTC. The variable domain in full, with the rest retrieved from reference TRBV2 and TRBJ1-2, is EPEVTQTPSHQVTQMGQEVILRCVPISNHLYFYWYRQILGQKVEFLVSFYNNEISEKSEIFDDQFSVERPDGSNFTLKIRSTKLEDSAMYFCASRAGTGTAWGYTFGSGTRLTVV.

This clone was seen just once. The rearrangement links TRBV19 to TRBJ2-2; no firm D call. V was pared by 6 bases and J by 4 bases, with 12 bases between. CDR3 length: 14 residues. CDR1 LNHDA and CDR2 SQIVND come from the germline V gene (reference sequence). This CDR3 reads CASRTWAGTGELFF. Here the CDR3 DNA reads TGTGCCAGTAGGACGTGGGCCGGCACCGGGGAGCTGTTTTTT.

The chain employs TRBV19 and TRBJ1-5; D not resolved. The germline V gene has CDR1 LNHDA and CDR2 SQIVND (reference sequence). The CDR3 runs to 14 residues. V was clipped by 3 bases and J by 2 bases, with 8 bases between them. The CDR3 spells CASSISGGNQPQHF. In DNA, the CDR3 is TGTGCCAGTAGTATTTCCGGGGGCAATCAGCCCCAGCATTTT.

J is TRBJ1-1 and V is TRBV27; possible D gene TRBD1, 6 bases. With 5 bases removed from V and 2 bases from J, the gap between germline ends came to 12 bases. CDR1 and CDR2 (germline): MNHEY, SMNVEV (reference sequence). There are 14 residues in the CDR3. The CDR3 DNA follows: TGTGCCAGCAGTCCCGGGACACCCAACACTGAAGCTTTCTTT. Residues: CASSPGTPNTEAFF.

This CDR3 reads CASRHENTEAFF. In DNA, the CDR3 is TGTGCCAGCAGACACGAGAACACTGAAGCTTTCTTT. The rearrangement links TRBV7-9 to TRBJ1-1; D is uncertain. Per the germline V gene, CDR1 is SEHNR and CDR2 is FQNEAQ (reference sequence). The CDR3 consists of 12 residues. The V and J ends lost 6 bases and 1 base respectively, with 6 bases between them.

The chain recombines TRBV6-5 with TRBJ1-5; D unclear. V was cut by 11 bases and J by 2 bases, with 16 bases left in between. The length of the CDR3 is 14 residues. Germline CDR1 and CDR2: MNHEY and SVGAGI. CDR3 amino acids: CAVYELAGNQPQHF. For the CDR3, the DNA is TGTGCCGTCTACGAGTTGGCGGGCAATCAGCCCCAGCATTTT.

This chain links TRBV10-1 with TRBJ1-1; TRBD1 is a possible D gene (5 bases). The germline V gene encodes CDR1 WNHNN and CDR2 SYGVQD (reference sequence). V lost 3 bases to trimming and J lost 4 bases, with 15 bases between them. The CDR3 consists of 15 residues. CDR3 region: CASSESGTPGTEAFF. DNA of the CDR3: TGCGCCAGCAGTGAATCCGGGACTCCAGGCACTGAAGCTTTCTTT.

This chain connects TRBV9 to TRBJ2-3, with a possible D match to TRBD1 (6 bases). Germline lookup yields CDR1 SGDLS and CDR2 YYNGEE. The V end was cut by 7 bases, the J end by 0 bases, with 15 bases between. The length of the CDR3 is 15 residues. The CDR3 sequence: CASRSGDFSTDTQYF. CDR3 in DNA: TGTGCCAGCCGCTCAGGGGATTTTAGCACAGATACGCAGTATTTT.

This clone was counted once. The CDR3: CASSLGGAETQYF. In nucleotides, the CDR3 is TGCGCCAGCAGCTTGGGGGGCGCAGAGACCCAGTACTTC. The rearrangement links TRBV5-1 to TRBJ2-5; perhaps TRBD1 as D (5 bases). There are 13 residues in the CDR3. Trimming removed 0 bases at V and 4 bases at J, with 7 bases between. The V gene's germline CDR1 is SGHRS and CDR2 YFSETQ.

V and J are TRBV19 and TRBJ1-2; D might be TRBD1 (6 bases). The CDR3 is 11 amino acids. Trimming took off 6 bases at V and 9 bases at J, with 11 bases between the two ends. In germline, CDR1 is LNHDA, CDR2 SQIVND (reference sequence). This CDR3 reads CASRLTGSYTF. The CDR3, as DNA: TGTGCCAGTAGGCTTACAGGGAGCTACACCTTC.

The V call is TRBV5-1, the J call TRBJ2-5; the match to TRBD2 covers 10 bases. The germline CDR1 and CDR2 sequences are SGHRS and YFSETQ. The CDR3 sequence is 16 residues long. V trimming: 4 bases; J trimming: 0 bases; junction bases outside the gene matches: 6. The DNA of the CDR3 is TGCGCCAGCAGCCCGGGAGCGGGGGGGAACCAAGAGACCCAGTACTTC. Translation: CASSPGAGGNQETQYF.

The chain uses TRBV4-3 and TRBJ1-4; D unclear. V gave up 0 bases and J gave up 10 bases, with 18 bases separating them. CDR3 length equals 16 residues. Germline values: CDR1 LGHNA, CDR2 YSLEER. In nucleotides, the CDR3 is TGCGCCAGCAGCCAAGATCCCGCCGGGGAGTGGGGAAAACTGTTTTTT. It encodes CASSQDPAGEWGKLFF.

The chain joins TRBV19 to TRBJ2-2; no firm D call. The V gene's germline CDR1 is LNHDA and CDR2 SQIVND (reference sequence). This CDR3 region has 16 residues. V was cut by 3 bases and J by 2 bases, with 13 bases left in between. The CDR3 here is CASSMALYSNTGELFF. CDR3 nucleotides: TGTGCCAGTAGTATGGCATTGTACAGTAACACCGGGGAGCTGTTTTTT.

The chain joins TRBV7-2 to TRBJ2-7, with D perhaps matching TRBD1 (5 bases). Looked up from germline, CDR1 is SGHTA and CDR2 is FQGNSA. Trimming took off 6 bases at V and 2 bases at J, with 17 bases between the two ends. This CDR3 has 15 residues. The CDR3 loop is CASRPTHRTTYEQYF. The CDR3 DNA follows: TGTGCCAGCAGACCAACTCACAGGACCACCTACGAGCAGTACTTC.

The chain uses TRBV5-1 and TRBJ1-1; TRBD1 agrees at 9 bases. V was pared by 4 bases and J by 1 base, with 8 bases of the junction left unmatched. The CDR3 is 16 amino acids. CDR1 SGHRS and CDR2 YFSETQ come from the germline V gene. The CDR3 bases are TGCGCCAGCAGCCCACAGGGGGCGCGGAGGAACACTGAAGCTTTCTTT. This sequence encodes CASSPQGARRNTEAFF.

The V call is TRBV5-6, the J call TRBJ2-7; D gene ambiguous. The CDR3 is made up of 12 amino acids. Germline CDR1 SGHDT, CDR2 YYEEEE. The V and J ends lost 4 bases and 5 bases respectively, with 10 bases between them. The CDR3 DNA sequence: TGTGCCAGCAGCCGGTTATCGGACGAGCAGTACTTC. It encodes CASSRLSDEQYF.

This chain links TRBV6-5 with TRBJ1-2; D unclear. Trimming took off 7 bases at V and 2 bases at J, with 14 bases between the two ends. Germline V gene lookup returns CDR1 MNHEY and CDR2 SVGAGI. The CDR3 runs 14 residues. The CDR3 nucleotides are TGTGCCAGCACCATGGGAGGCACCAACTATGGCTACACCTTC. This encodes CASTMGGTNYGYTF.

This rearrangement joins TRBV5-1 to TRBJ2-1; TRBD1 aligns across 9 bases. V lost 4 bases, J lost 2 bases, and 7 bases stayed unmatched. The CDR3 runs to 16 residues. Germline CDR1 reads SGHRS; CDR2 reads YFSETQ. The CDR3 loop is CASSGSGTGPYNEQFF. The CDR3 DNA reads TGCGCCAGCAGCGGGAGCGGGACAGGGCCCTACAATGAGCAGTTCTTC.

The V and J genes are TRBV3-1 (or the pseudogene TRBV3-2) and TRBJ1-4; tentatively, D is TRBD1 (5 bases). Trimming stripped 0 bases from V and 7 bases from J, with 9 bases between. CDR3 length equals 14 residues. Germline V lookup: CDR1 LGHDT, CDR2 YNNKEL (reference sequence). The DNA for the CDR3 is TGTGCCAGCAGCCAAGACCAGGGAGGTGAAAAACTGTTTTTT. Encoded protein: CASSQDQGGEKLFF.

V gene TRBV19 combines with J gene TRBJ2-6; TRBD1 matches 10 bases. CDR1 and CDR2 from the germline V gene are LNHDA and SQIVND (reference sequence). J gave up 4 bases and V 6 bases, and 12 bases lay outside the gene matches. CDR3 length: 18 residues. CDR3 in amino acids: CASSSIGTGVSGANVLTF. CDR3 nucleotide sequence: TGTGCCAGTAGCTCGATCGGGACAGGGGTATCGGGGGCCAACGTCCTGACTTTC.